This TCR beta chain derives from a study of control samples from healthy donors and cancer patients. This CDR3 comprises 15 residues. The V gene's germline CDR1 is SGDLS and CDR2 YYNGEE. V lost 0 bases to trimming and J lost 5 bases, with 14 bases between them. The method was immunoSEQ multiplex PCR; TCRdb's version includes in-frame clones alone and lacks a portion of them. The data contain tens of thousands of clones, around 96% of them seen just once; the ten biggest clones take up about 2%. This TCR was recovered from a woman in her twenties or thirties in good health. This chain joins TRBV9 and TRBJ2-5, with TRBD2 as a possible D gene (5 bases). Material for sequencing was blood. This CDR3 is CASSVGSGDRETQYF. The DNA of the CDR3 is TGTGCCAGCAGCGTAGGGTCCGGGGATCGGGAGACCCAGTACTTC.